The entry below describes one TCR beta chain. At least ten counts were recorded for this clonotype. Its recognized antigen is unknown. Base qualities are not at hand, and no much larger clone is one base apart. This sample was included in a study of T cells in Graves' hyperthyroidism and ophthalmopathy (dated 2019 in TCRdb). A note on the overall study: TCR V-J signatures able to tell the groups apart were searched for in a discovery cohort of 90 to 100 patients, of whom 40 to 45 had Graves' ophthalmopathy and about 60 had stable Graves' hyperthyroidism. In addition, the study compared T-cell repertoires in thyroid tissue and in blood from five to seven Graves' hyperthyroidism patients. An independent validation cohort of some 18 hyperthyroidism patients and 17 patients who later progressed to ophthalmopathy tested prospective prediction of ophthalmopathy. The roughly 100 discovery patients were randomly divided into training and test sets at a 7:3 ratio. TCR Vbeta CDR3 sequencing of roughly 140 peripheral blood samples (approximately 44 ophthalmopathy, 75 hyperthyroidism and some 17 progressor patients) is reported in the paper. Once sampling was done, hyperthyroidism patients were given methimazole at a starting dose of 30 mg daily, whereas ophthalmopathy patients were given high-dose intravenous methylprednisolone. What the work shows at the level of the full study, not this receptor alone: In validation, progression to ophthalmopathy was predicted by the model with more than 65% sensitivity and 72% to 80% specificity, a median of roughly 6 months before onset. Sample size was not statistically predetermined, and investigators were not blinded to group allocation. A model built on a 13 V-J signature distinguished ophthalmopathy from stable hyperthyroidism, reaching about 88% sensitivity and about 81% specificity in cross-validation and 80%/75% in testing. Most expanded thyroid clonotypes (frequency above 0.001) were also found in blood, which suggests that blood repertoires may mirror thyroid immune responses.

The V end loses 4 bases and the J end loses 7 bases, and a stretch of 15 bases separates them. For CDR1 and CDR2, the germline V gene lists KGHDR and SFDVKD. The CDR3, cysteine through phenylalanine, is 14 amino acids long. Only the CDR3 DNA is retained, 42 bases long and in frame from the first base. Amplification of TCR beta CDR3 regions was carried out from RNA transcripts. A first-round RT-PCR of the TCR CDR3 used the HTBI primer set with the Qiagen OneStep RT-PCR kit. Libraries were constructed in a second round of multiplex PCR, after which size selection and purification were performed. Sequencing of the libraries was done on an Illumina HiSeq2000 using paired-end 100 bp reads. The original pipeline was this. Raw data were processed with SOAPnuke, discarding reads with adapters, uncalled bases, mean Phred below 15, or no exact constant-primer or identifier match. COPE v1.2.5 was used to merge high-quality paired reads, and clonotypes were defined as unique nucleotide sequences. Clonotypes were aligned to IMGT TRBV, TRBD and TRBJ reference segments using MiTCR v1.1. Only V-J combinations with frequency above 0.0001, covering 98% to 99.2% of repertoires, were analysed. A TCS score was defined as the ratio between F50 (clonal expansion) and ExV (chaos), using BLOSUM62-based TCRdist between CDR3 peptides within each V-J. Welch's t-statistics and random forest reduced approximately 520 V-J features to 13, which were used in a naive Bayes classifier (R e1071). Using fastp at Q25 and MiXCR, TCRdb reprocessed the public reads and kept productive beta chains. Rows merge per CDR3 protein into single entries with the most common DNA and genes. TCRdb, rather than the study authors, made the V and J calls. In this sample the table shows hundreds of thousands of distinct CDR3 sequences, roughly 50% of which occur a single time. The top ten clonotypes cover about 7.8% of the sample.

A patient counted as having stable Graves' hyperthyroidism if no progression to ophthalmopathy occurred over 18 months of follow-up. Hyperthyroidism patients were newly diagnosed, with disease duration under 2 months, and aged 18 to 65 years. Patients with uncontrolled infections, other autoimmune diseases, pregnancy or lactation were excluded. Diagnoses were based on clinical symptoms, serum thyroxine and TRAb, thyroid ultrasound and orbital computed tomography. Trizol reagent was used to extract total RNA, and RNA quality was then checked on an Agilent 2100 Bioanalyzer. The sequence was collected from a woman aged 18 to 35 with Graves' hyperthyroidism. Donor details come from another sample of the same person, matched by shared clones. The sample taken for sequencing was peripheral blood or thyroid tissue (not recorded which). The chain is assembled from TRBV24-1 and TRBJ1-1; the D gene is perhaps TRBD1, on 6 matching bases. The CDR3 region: CATSEVGGSGEAFF. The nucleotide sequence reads TGTGCCACCAGTGAAGTCGGGGGCTCAGGTGAAGCTTTCTTT.